One sample yielded the 24 T cell receptor beta chains listed below, sequenced in a study of long-term antiretroviral therapy in people with HIV. A v3.0 immunoSEQ assay was performed at survey level. Clones were sequenced by immunoSEQ multiplex PCR, and TCRdb holds only the in-frame ones, with some missing. The repertoire holds under 15,000 clones, with roughly 80% as singletons. The input for sequencing was unsorted PBMCs, taken just over 8 years after starting antiretroviral therapy. The receptors here all came from a man aged 45-65 years with HIV.

The V gene is TRBV6-1, the J gene TRBJ1-5; TRBD1 matches 7 bases. Germline CDR1 is MNHNS and CDR2 is SASEGT. Trimming removed 10 bases from V and 0 bases from J; junction bases left unmatched: 6. The CDR3 extends over 14 amino acids. The CDR3 DNA reads TGTGCCACCACTGGGACAGATAGCAATCAGCCCCAGCATTTT. Translated: CATTGTDSNQPQHF.

The rearrangement uses TRBV7-9 and TRBJ1-4, with 8 positions matching TRBD1. The ends lost 3 bases at V and 2 bases at J; junction bases unmatched: 5. The CDR3 is made up of 16 amino acids. CDR1 and CDR2 from the germline V gene are SEHNR and FQNEAQ (reference sequence). The CDR3 nucleotides read TGTGCCAGCAGCTTCGACAGGGGAGCGACTAATGAAAAACTGTTTTTT. Amino acids: CASSFDRGATNEKLFF.

The V call is TRBV10-3, the J call TRBJ2-1, with D uncertain. Trimming took 0 bases from V and 10 from J, leaving 19 bases between them. This CDR3 has 16 amino acids. Per the germline V gene, CDR1 is ENHRY and CDR2 is SYGVKD. CDR3 DNA: TGTGCCATCAGTGAGTCGAGCATAAGCGATCTCCAGGAGCAGTTCTTC. Residues: CAISESSISDLQEQFF.

V gene TRBV11-2 combines with J gene TRBJ1-1; D call uncertain. V lost 1 base to trimming and J lost 0 bases, with 9 bases between them. The CDR3 length is 15 residues. Germline assignment: CDR1 SGHAT and CDR2 FQNNGV. The CDR3 DNA reads as TGTGCCAGCAGCTTAGCTTACGGATTGAACACTGAAGCTTTCTTT. Translating gives CASSLAYGLNTEAFF.

This clone was detected a few times. The chain has TRBV11-3 and TRBJ2-3, with D possibly TRBD2 on 5 matching bases. The CDR3 is 16 amino acids. In germline, CDR1 is SGHNT, CDR2 YENEEA. Trimming stripped 4 bases from V and 4 bases from J, with 18 bases between. The CDR3 spells CASSSRTSDDPDTQYF. CDR3 nucleotide sequence: TGTGCCAGCAGCTCCCGGACTTCCGATGATCCAGATACGCAGTATTTT.

The V gene is TRBV5-6, the J gene TRBJ2-1, with 12 bases aligning to TRBD2. After removal of 5 bases from V and 8 bases from J, the junction contained 5 bases not matched to a gene. Germline lookup yields CDR1 SGHDT and CDR2 YYEEEE. This CDR3 has 14 amino acids. CDR3 loop: CASRLAGGFDEQFF. As DNA, the CDR3 is TGTGCCAGCAGACTAGCGGGGGGTTTCGATGAGCAGTTCTTC.

This clone was picked up a small number of times. This chain links TRBV29-1 with TRBJ2-7; no firm D call. In germline, CDR1 is SQVTM, CDR2 ANQGSEA. The CDR3 consists of 12 residues. V was shortened by 3 bases and J by 3 bases, with 9 bases between the two germline ends. This CDR3 is CSVETEFYEQYF. CDR3 coding DNA: TGCAGCGTTGAGACTGAGTTCTACGAGCAGTACTTC.

J is TRBJ2-7 and V is TRBV5-8; 9 bases match TRBD1. This CDR3 has 13 residues. After removal of 5 bases from V and 3 bases from J, the junction contained 3 bases not matched to a gene. Germline-derived CDR1 and CDR2 are SGHTS and YDEGEE. CDR3 in amino acids: CASRLTGGYEQYF. The CDR3 DNA is TGTGCCAGCAGGTTGACAGGGGGCTACGAGCAGTACTTC.

This clone was seen just once. The chain links TRBV4-1 to TRBJ1-6; no definite D call. The CDR3 totals 16 residues. Germline CDR1 MGHRA, CDR2 YSYEKL. The V end lost 0 bases, the J end lost 8 bases, and 14 bases lay between the germline ends. CDR3 amino acids: CASSQDYGVGDSPLHF. Here the CDR3 DNA reads TGCGCCAGCAGCCAAGATTACGGCGTCGGGGATTCACCCCTCCACTTT.

The chain couples TRBV2 to TRBJ2-1; D gene uncertain. CDR1 and CDR2 (germline): SNHLY, FYNNEI. The V and J ends lost 8 bases and 0 bases respectively, with 8 bases between them. The CDR3 is 13 residues long. The CDR3 reads CASGGSSYNEQFF. The CDR3 DNA reads TGTGCCAGCGGCGGTAGCTCCTACAATGAGCAGTTCTTC.

This clone showed up just once. The chain recombines TRBV2 with TRBJ1-1; no definite D call. The germline V gene has CDR1 SNHLY and CDR2 FYNNEI. Trimming took off 10 bases at V and 0 bases at J, with 12 bases between the two ends. This CDR3 has 13 amino acids. The CDR3 DNA is TGTGCCATCCCTTCCGGGGTGAACACTGAAGCTTTCTTT. Its translation: CAIPSGVNTEAFF.

The CDR3 loop reads CASSEGQGPRDYEQYF. Here the CDR3 DNA reads TGTGCCAGCAGTGAAGGACAGGGACCGAGAGACTACGAGCAGTACTTC. The chain combines TRBV6-1 with TRBJ2-7; 7 nucleotides match TRBD1. Trimming at V came to 1 base and at J to 3 bases, leaving 9 bases not matched to a gene. The CDR3 is 16 residues long. The germline V gene encodes CDR1 MNHNS and CDR2 SASEGT.

DNA for the CDR3: TGTGCCAGCAGTTACTCGTCCAGCTACGAGCAGTACTTC. As protein: CASSYSSSYEQYF. The J gene is TRBJ2-7, the V gene TRBV6-5; no clear D gene. The CDR3 covers 13 residues. Germline lookup yields CDR1 MNHEY and CDR2 SVGAGI. V lost 0 bases, J lost 3 bases, and 6 bases lay in between.

The V gene is TRBV19, the J gene TRBJ1-2; D remains unclear. The CDR3 sequence is 15 residues long. Trimming left V 3 bases short and J 3 bases short, with 14 bases between. The germline gives CDR1 LNHDA, CDR2 SQIVND (reference sequence). The CDR3 DNA sequence: TGTGCCAGTAGTATGGACGACCACCCCTACTATGGCTACACCTTC. Protein sequence: CASSMDDHPYYGYTF.

The rearrangement uses TRBV19 and TRBJ2-7; a weak D match, TRBD2 (6 bases). This CDR3 region has 14 residues. V shed 5 bases and J shed 0 bases, with 11 bases lying between them. From germline, CDR1 is LNHDA and CDR2 SQIVND (reference sequence). CDR3 loop: CASSVDGGSYEQYF. CDR3 DNA sequence: TGTGCCAGTAGTGTGGACGGGGGCTCCTACGAGCAGTACTTC.

V gene TRBV7-9 combines with J gene TRBJ2-3; 8 bases match TRBD2. Trimming removed 2 bases from V and 4 bases from J; junction bases left unmatched: 11. The CDR3 runs to 17 residues. Germline lookup yields CDR1 SEHNR and CDR2 FQNEAQ (reference sequence). Here the CDR3 reads CASSLRSSGEESDTQYF. Written as DNA, the CDR3 is TGTGCCAGCAGCTTAAGGAGTAGCGGGGAAGAGTCAGATACGCAGTATTTT.

The chain is built from TRBV27 and TRBJ1-4, with D tentatively TRBD1 (5 bases). V was cut by 6 bases and J by 7 bases, with 18 bases left in between. CDR3 size: 15 residues. Germline-derived CDR1 and CDR2 are MNHEY and SMNVEV (reference sequence). CDR3 nucleotides: TGTGCCAGCAGCGGGATACAGGAGAGGGCTGAAAAACTGTTTTTT. Residues: CASSGIQERAEKLFF.

The CDR3 nucleotides are TGTGCCAGCAGCTTTGAGGAGAGAGGGGCTGGAAACACCATATATTTT. Its protein is CASSFEERGAGNTIYF. The chain is built from TRBV13 and TRBJ1-3, with a tentative D call TRBD1 (5 bases). From germline, CDR1 is PRHDT and CDR2 FYEKMQ (reference sequence). The CDR3 is 16 amino acids. V gave up 3 bases and J gave up 2 bases, with 14 bases separating them.

The rearrangement uses TRBV6-5 and TRBJ1-1; tentative D call: TRBD1 (5 bases). CDR1 is MNHEY and CDR2 is SVGAGI in the germline V gene. V lost 0 bases to trimming and J lost 6 bases, with 14 bases between them. The CDR3 extends over 15 amino acids. The CDR3 here is CASSYSGEIRSEAFF. Here the CDR3 DNA reads TGTGCCAGCAGTTACTCGGGGGAGATAAGGTCTGAAGCTTTCTTT.

The chain uses TRBV19 and TRBJ1-6; D is perhaps TRBD1 (6 bases). Germline assignment: CDR1 LNHDA and CDR2 SQIVND (reference sequence). V lost 1 base, J lost 8 bases, and 12 bases lay in between. The CDR3 extends over 15 amino acids. This CDR3 reads CASSIADSPHSPLHF. CDR3 nucleotide sequence: TGTGCCAGTAGTATAGCGGACAGCCCCCATTCACCCCTCCACTTT.

The V gene is TRBV6-5, the J gene TRBJ2-5; 11 bases are a match to TRBD2. The germline V gene has CDR1 MNHEY and CDR2 SVGAGI. This CDR3 is 15 amino acids long. J was trimmed by 9 bases and V by 6 bases; bases with no gene match: 12. As DNA, the CDR3 is TGTGCCAGCAGCATGGGACTAGCGGCCCCAACGGCCCAGTACTTC. Its protein product is CASSMGLAAPTAQYF.

The J gene is TRBJ1-3, the V gene TRBV6-1; no reliable D call. V was clipped by 1 base and J by 0 bases, with 13 bases between them. The CDR3 is 17 amino acids. The germline V gene has CDR1 MNHNS and CDR2 SASEGT. CDR3 loop: CASSEEGTASSGNTIYF. The CDR3, as DNA: TGTGCCAGCAGTGAAGAGGGTACAGCTTCCTCTGGAAACACCATATATTTT.

The gene calls are TRBV6-5 and TRBJ2-7, with TRBD1 as a possible D gene (6 bases). Trimming removed 2 bases at V and 3 bases at J, with 11 bases between. The CDR3 covers 14 residues. Germline CDR1 is MNHEY and CDR2 is SVGAGI. The CDR3 region has the DNA TGTGCCAGCAGTTACCTTACAGGGAACTACGAGCAGTACTTC. Its protein is CASSYLTGNYEQYF.

This chain joins TRBV4-1 and TRBJ2-4; D is tentatively TRBD1 or TRBD2 (6 bases each). V was pared by 4 bases and J by 7 bases, with 17 bases between. Germline CDR1 and CDR2: MGHRA and YSYEKL. The CDR3 runs to 15 residues. The DNA of the CDR3 is TGCGCCAGCAGCCCCAGAGAAGGGGGGCATAACATTCAGTACTTC. This sequence encodes CASSPREGGHNIQYF.